This TCR beta chain was recovered during a study of tumor-infiltrating lymphocytes in oesophageal squamous cell carcinoma (dated by TCRdb to the mid-2010s). A note on this clonotype: This receptor's antigen is unknown. It has no much larger one-base neighbor in the sample; base qualities were not kept.

The junction shows trimming of 0 bases on V and 4 bases on J, plus 4 bases between the germline ends. The CDR3 spans 14 residues, from the cysteine through the phenylalanine. Only the CDR3 DNA stays, 42 bases, in frame from base 1. Reading the germline V gene gives CDR1 SGHVS and CDR2 FNYEAQ. Library generation was performed with PCR. The data were produced on an Illumina HiSeq 2000. The public reads were run again by TCRdb, first through fastp at Q25 and then through MiXCR, and only productive beta chains were kept. Identical CDR3 proteins give one entry, which carries the most common genes and DNA. This sample is represented by 15,000 to 20,000 distinct CDR3 sequences; 44% of them were singletons. Approximately 41% of the sample is in the top ten clones.

The sequence links TRBV7-6 to TRBJ2-6; there is no confident call for the D gene. The clonotype originates from a female donor with esophageal squamous cell carcinoma. Material: blood. The nucleotides read TGTGCCAGCAGCTTAGCGGGGGGGGCCAACGTCCTGACTTTC. The resulting protein is CASSLAGGANVLTF.